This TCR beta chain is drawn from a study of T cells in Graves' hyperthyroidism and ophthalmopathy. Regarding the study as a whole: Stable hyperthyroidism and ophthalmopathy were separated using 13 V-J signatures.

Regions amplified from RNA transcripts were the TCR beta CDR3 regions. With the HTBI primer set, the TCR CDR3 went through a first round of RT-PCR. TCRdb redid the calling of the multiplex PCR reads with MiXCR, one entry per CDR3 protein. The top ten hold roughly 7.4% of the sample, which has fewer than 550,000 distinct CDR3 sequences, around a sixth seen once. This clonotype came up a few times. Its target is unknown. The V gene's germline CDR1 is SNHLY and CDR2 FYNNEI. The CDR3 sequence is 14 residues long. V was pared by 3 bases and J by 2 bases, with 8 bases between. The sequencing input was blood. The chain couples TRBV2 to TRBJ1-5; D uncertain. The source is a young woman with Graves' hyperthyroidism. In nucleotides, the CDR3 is TGTGCCAGCAGTGACCTCTCAGGCAATCAGCCCCAGCATTTT. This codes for CASSDLSGNQPQHF.